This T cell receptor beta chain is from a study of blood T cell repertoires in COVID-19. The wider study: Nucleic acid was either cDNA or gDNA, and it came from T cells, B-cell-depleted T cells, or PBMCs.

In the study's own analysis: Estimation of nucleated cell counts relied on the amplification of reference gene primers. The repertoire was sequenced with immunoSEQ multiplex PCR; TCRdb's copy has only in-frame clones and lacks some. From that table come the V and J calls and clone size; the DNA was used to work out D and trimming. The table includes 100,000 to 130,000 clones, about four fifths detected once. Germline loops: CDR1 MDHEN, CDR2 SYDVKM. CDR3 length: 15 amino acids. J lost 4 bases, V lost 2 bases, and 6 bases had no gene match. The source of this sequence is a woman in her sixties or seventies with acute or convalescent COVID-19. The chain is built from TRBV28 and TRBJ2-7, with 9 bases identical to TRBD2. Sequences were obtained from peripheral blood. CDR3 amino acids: CASSLPSGTGYEQYF. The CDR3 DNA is TGTGCCAGCAGTTTACCTAGCGGGACGGGGTACGAGCAGTACTTC.